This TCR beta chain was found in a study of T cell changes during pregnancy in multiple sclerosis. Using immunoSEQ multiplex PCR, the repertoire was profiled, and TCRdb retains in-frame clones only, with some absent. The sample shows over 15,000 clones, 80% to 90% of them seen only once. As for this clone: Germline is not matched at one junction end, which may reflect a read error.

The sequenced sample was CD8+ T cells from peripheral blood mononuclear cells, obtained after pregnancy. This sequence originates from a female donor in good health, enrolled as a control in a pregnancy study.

CDR3 region: CASSQELTGGETVF. The CDR3 nucleotides are TGTGCCAGCAGCCAAGAATTAACAGGGGGTGAAACCGTCTTC. V gene TRBV4-2 combines with J gene TRBJ1-2; 8 bases match TRBD1. Germline V gene data show CDR1 as LGHNA and CDR2 as YNFKEQ. This CDR3 has 14 amino acids.